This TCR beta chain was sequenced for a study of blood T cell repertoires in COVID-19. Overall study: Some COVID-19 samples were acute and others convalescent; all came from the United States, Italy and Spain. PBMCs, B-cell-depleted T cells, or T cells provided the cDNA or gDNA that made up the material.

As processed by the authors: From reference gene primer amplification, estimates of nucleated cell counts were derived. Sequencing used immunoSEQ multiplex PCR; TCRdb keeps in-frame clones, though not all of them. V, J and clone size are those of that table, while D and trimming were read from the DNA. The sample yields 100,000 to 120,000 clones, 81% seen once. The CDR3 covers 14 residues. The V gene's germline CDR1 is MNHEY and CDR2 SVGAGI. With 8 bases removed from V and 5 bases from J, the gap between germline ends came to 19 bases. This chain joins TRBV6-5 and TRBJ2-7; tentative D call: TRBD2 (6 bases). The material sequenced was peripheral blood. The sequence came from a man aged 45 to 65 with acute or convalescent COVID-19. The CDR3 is CASGDFPRENEQYF. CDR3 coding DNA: TGTGCCAGCGGGGATTTTCCCCGGGAGAACGAGCAGTACTTC.